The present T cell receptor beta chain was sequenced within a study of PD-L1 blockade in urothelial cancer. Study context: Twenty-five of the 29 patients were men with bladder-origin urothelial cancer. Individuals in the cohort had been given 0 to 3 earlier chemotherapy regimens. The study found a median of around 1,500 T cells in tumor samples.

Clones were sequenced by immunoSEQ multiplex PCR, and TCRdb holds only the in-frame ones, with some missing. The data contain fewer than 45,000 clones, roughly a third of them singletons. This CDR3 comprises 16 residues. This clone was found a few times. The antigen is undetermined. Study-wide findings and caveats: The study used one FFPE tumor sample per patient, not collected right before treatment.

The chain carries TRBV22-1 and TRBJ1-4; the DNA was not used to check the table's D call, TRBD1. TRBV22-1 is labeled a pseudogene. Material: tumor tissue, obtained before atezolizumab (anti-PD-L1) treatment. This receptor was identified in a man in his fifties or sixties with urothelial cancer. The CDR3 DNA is TGTGCCACCAGTGACCCCGGACAGGGTGGAAGGGAAAAACTGTTTTTT. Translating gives CATSDPGQGGREKLFF.